The 9 T cell receptor beta chains in this list originate from one sample, sequenced in a study of blood T cell repertoires in COVID-19. Repertoires were generated with immunoSEQ multiplex PCR, while TCRdb's copy carries only in-frame clones and drops some. The profile shows 90,000 or so clones, roughly nine tenths of them singletons. Sequencing used peripheral blood. The receptors were gathered from a human donor with active COVID-19. The donor label of this sample is uncertain.

The chain combines TRBV5-4 with TRBJ2-5; tentatively, D is TRBD1 (6 bases). From germline, CDR1 is SGHNT and CDR2 YYREEE (reference sequence). The germline V and J ends were trimmed by 7 bases and 2 bases, with 12 bases remaining between them. The CDR3 contains 13 residues. The CDR3 is CASRLRGQETQYF. The CDR3 DNA follows: TGTGCCAGCCGGCTGAGGGGGCAAGAGACCCAGTACTTC.

V is TRBV7-6 and J is TRBJ2-2; 8 nucleotides align to TRBD1. The V and J ends lost 1 base and 3 bases, in that order; junction bases with no gene match: 10. From germline, CDR1 is SGHVS and CDR2 FNYEAQ. This CDR3 has 18 residues. The CDR3 sequence is CASSLGGVGTGYTGELFF. CDR3 bases: TGTGCCAGCAGCTTAGGAGGGGTCGGGACAGGTTACACCGGGGAGCTGTTTTTT. Using reference TRBV7-6 and TRBJ2-2 for the parts outside the CDR3, the full variable domain is GAGVSQSPRYKVTKRGQDVALRCDPISGHVSLYWYRQALGQGPEFLTYFNYEAQQDKSGLPNDRFSAERPEGSISTLTIQRTEQRDSAMYRCASSLGGVGTGYTGELFFGEGSRLTVL.

This chain uses TRBV19 with TRBJ1-1, with no clear D. From germline, CDR1 is LNHDA and CDR2 SQIVND (reference sequence). CDR3 length: 13 amino acids. The ends were cut back, 3 bases at V and 2 bases at J, with 7 bases in the middle. CDR3 residues: CASSIPGNTEAFF. The CDR3 DNA follows: TGTGCCAGTAGTATTCCGGGAAACACTGAAGCTTTCTTT.

This clone was picked up one time. The rearrangement joins TRBV28 to TRBJ2-5, with a tentative D call TRBD2 (8 bases). CDR1 is MDHEN, CDR2 SYDVKM, per germline. V was clipped by 8 bases and J by 0 bases, with 22 bases between them. This CDR3 is 17 amino acids long. The CDR3 DNA is TGTGCCAGCGTCCCAGGGGGGCTAGCGGGCTACCAAGAGACCCAGTACTTC. Protein: CASVPGGLAGYQETQYF.

V usage is TRBV7-8 and J usage is TRBJ1-1, with 7 bases identical to TRBD1. The CDR3 has 16 amino acids. V lost 5 bases to trimming and J lost 0 bases; unmatched junction nucleotides: 9. Germline V gene sequence: CDR1 SGHVS, CDR2 FQNEAQ. Written as DNA, the CDR3 is TGTGCCAGCAGCCCGAGGACAGGCCTACTGAACACTGAAGCTTTCTTT. Amino acid sequence: CASSPRTGLLNTEAFF.

This clone has just a few counts. The genes are TRBV4-2 and TRBJ1-1, with D unclear. The V and J ends lost 3 bases and 1 base respectively, with 9 bases between them. The CDR3 has 14 residues. The germline V gene has CDR1 LGHNA and CDR2 YNFKEQ. CDR3 amino acids: CASSQDRQNTEAFF. As DNA, the CDR3 is TGTGCCAGCAGCCAGGATAGACAGAACACTGAAGCTTTCTTT.

The chain combines TRBV12-3 or TRBV12-4 with TRBJ1-1, with 7 bases matching TRBD1. The V gene end was trimmed by 8 bases and the J gene end by 3 bases; junction bases not matched to a gene: 6. This CDR3 has 13 amino acids. The CDR3 sequence is CASYDRVDTEAFF. The CDR3 DNA reads as TGTGCCAGCTACGACAGGGTGGACACTGAAGCTTTCTTT.

The gene calls are TRBV11-2 and TRBJ2-7; D unclear. V was trimmed by 5 bases and J by 2 bases, leaving 19 bases between them. The CDR3 covers 16 residues. Germline values: CDR1 SGHAT, CDR2 FQNNGV. The CDR3 DNA is TGTGCCAGCAGCCCCCTACGAAGAACGGAGCCCTACGAGCAGTACTTC. Protein: CASSPLRRTEPYEQYF.

This chain joins TRBV4-2 and TRBJ2-2; 8 positions agree with TRBD2. CDR3 size: 17 residues. In germline, CDR1 is LGHNA, CDR2 YNFKEQ. V gave up 0 bases and J gave up 6 bases; unmatched junction bases: 9. This CDR3 reads CASSQDHSRGVAGELFF. DNA of the CDR3: TGTGCCAGCAGCCAAGATCACTCGCGGGGGGTAGCCGGGGAGCTGTTTTTT.